This T cell receptor beta chain was captured by sequencing in a study of blood T cell repertoires in COVID-19. The protocol was immunoSEQ multiplex PCR, while the TCRdb copy is restricted to in-frame clones and leaves out a portion. Among 300,000 to 400,000 clones, about 89% were seen once, and the ten largest hold roughly 5%. The CDR3 covers 16 residues. Trimming took 1 base from V and 4 from J, leaving 16 bases between them. CDR1 and CDR2 (germline): SGHNT, YYREEE (reference sequence). This sequence was found in a man aged 55-75 years who had recovered from COVID-19. The rearrangement uses TRBV5-4 and TRBJ2-3; D might be TRBD1 (6 bases). Material for sequencing was PBMCs or T cells enriched from blood (not recorded which). The CDR3 protein is CASSLYYTGYADTQYF. The CDR3, as DNA: TGTGCCAGCAGCTTGTATTATACAGGGTACGCAGATACGCAGTATTTT.